A single TCR beta chain is shown here with its context. At one boundary the junction diverges from the germline segment, which might be a read error. The entry originates in a study of blood T cell repertoires in COVID-19. The overall study: The United States, Italy and Spain supplied acute and convalescent COVID-19 samples. PBMCs, B-cell-depleted T cells, or T cells provided the cDNA or gDNA that made up the material.

The V gene's germline CDR1 is SNHLY and CDR2 FYNNEI. The CDR3 totals 12 residues. Per the original data handling: The authors estimated nucleated cell counts from reference gene primer amplification. Produced via immunoSEQ multiplex PCR; TCRdb's table is partial and in-frame only. V and J calls and clone size follow that table, whereas D and trimming were derived from the DNA. The repertoire has around 92,000 clones, about 82% of them found once; the top ten carry roughly 25%. The TCR comes from a human donor in a cohort sampled during active COVID-19. Material for sequencing was peripheral blood. The V gene is TRBV2, the J gene TRBJ2-7, with D possibly TRBD1 on 8 matching bases. The CDR3, as DNA: TGTGCCAGCAGTTTCGGACAGGGAGGGCCACACTTC. Amino acid sequence: CASSFGQGGPHF.